A selection of T cell receptor beta chains follows, all from one sample in a study of T cells in Graves' hyperthyroidism and ophthalmopathy. TCRdb re-derived calls from the multiplex PCR reads in MiXCR, one entry per CDR3 protein. The table shows hundreds of thousands of distinct CDR3 sequences, with approximately 40% occurring only once. The source material was blood. The receptors were sampled from a man younger than 35 with Graves' hyperthyroidism. The CDR3 runs from the conserved cysteine through the conserved F or W. Some rows mark clone size as missing; the rest say once, few, many or name a class of expanded clone.

clone_size: NA; v_call: TRBV6-5; j_call: TRBJ1-6; cdr3_aa: CASSPHGGYNSPLHF
clone_size: few; v_call: TRBV29-1; j_call: TRBJ2-7; cdr3_aa: CSVLREEGFYEQYF
clone_size: few; v_call: TRBV6-5; j_call: TRBJ2-7; cdr3_aa: CASSNRLAGYEQYF
clone_size: NA; v_call: TRBV7-9; j_call: TRBJ2-2; cdr3_aa: CASSYIAGGHTGELFF
clone_size: NA; v_call: TRBV7-9; j_call: TRBJ2-5; cdr3_aa: CASSELQGGTQYF
clone_size: NA; v_call: TRBV5-1; j_call: TRBJ2-7; cdr3_aa: CASSKTSGGVNEQYF
clone_size: few; v_call: TRBV5-1; j_call: TRBJ2-7; cdr3_aa: CASSSNPGMTSYEQYF
clone_size: once; v_call: TRBV5-8; j_call: TRBJ1-1; cdr3_aa: CASSLPRTAEAFF
clone_size: many; v_call: TRBV24-1; j_call: TRBJ2-5; cdr3_aa: CATSDSTAETQYF
clone_size: NA; v_call: TRBV7-8; j_call: TRBJ2-2; cdr3_aa: CASSLDSSVTTGELFF
clone_size: many; v_call: TRBV9; j_call: TRBJ1-2; cdr3_aa: CASSVGEGVYGYTF
clone_size: NA; v_call: TRBV2; j_call: TRBJ1-1; cdr3_aa: CASKPGTGPEAFF
clone_size: NA; v_call: TRBV5-8; j_call: TRBJ2-5; cdr3_aa: CASSWTRDYSETQYF
clone_size: NA; v_call: TRBV7-2; j_call: TRBJ1-5; cdr3_aa: CASSRGGQETQHF
clone_size: few; v_call: TRBV19; j_call: TRBJ2-2; cdr3_aa: CASSRQGRSTGELFF
clone_size: few; v_call: TRBV2; j_call: TRBJ2-7; cdr3_aa: CASRGLPAGAYF
clone_size: NA; v_call: TRBV20-1; j_call: TRBJ1-5; cdr3_aa: CSASTAGYSNQPQHF
clone_size: NA; v_call: TRBV2; j_call: TRBJ1-4; cdr3_aa: CASSDLGSTNEKLFF
clone_size: NA; v_call: TRBV7-2; j_call: TRBJ2-7; cdr3_aa: CASSGRPGQGYEQYF
clone_size: NA; v_call: TRBV5-1; j_call: TRBJ2-6; cdr3_aa: CASSSDPAGTGSGANVLTF
clone_size: few; v_call: TRBV5-6; j_call: TRBJ2-7; cdr3_aa: CASSPELRGQDEQYF
clone_size: NA; v_call: TRBV7-8; j_call: TRBJ2-3; cdr3_aa: CASSGERGPPYF
clone_size: many; v_call: TRBV29-1; j_call: TRBJ1-2; cdr3_aa: CSVDQDRNYGYTF
clone_size: NA; v_call: TRBV20-1; j_call: TRBJ2-6; cdr3_aa: CSARMSGGANVLTF
clone_size: NA; v_call: TRBV9; j_call: TRBJ1-1; cdr3_aa: CASSVGEDEAFF
clone_size: NA; v_call: TRBV15; j_call: TRBJ1-4; cdr3_aa: CASTSHNEKLFF
clone_size: NA; v_call: TRBV7-9; j_call: TRBJ2-3; cdr3_aa: CASSFEPGGASTDTQYF
clone_size: NA; v_call: TRBV6-1; j_call: TRBJ2-5; cdr3_aa: CASSEAATRGQETQYF
clone_size: NA; v_call: TRBV7-9; j_call: TRBJ2-7; cdr3_aa: CASSFGGTDFDEQYF
clone_size: NA; v_call: TRBV7-3; j_call: TRBJ2-7; cdr3_aa: CASSPLVGDHEQYF
clone_size: NA; v_call: TRBV24-1; j_call: TRBJ2-2; cdr3_aa: CASSFWDRTGELFF
clone_size: NA; v_call: TRBV7-3; j_call: TRBJ1-4; cdr3_aa: CASSWDREKEKLFF
clone_size: NA; v_call: TRBV5-4; j_call: TRBJ1-2; cdr3_aa: CAGGQPGDLYGYTF
clone_size: NA; v_call: TRBV10-3; j_call: TRBJ2-7; cdr3_aa: CAIRGRYEQYF
clone_size: NA; v_call: TRBV7-2; j_call: TRBJ1-1; cdr3_aa: CASSLVDSLPHAFF
clone_size: few; v_call: TRBV25-1; j_call: TRBJ2-2; cdr3_aa: CASSGPGDRGLNTGELFF
clone_size: few; v_call: TRBV20-1; j_call: TRBJ2-7; cdr3_aa: CSAPTMDRSYEQYF
clone_size: many; v_call: TRBV6-2/TRBV6-3; j_call: TRBJ1-2; cdr3_aa: CASRPQAGKGYGYTF
clone_size: many; v_call: TRBV10-3; j_call: TRBJ2-7; cdr3_aa: CAISSGQNYEQYF
clone_size: NA; v_call: TRBV4-2; j_call: TRBJ2-5; cdr3_aa: CASRIGGSPQETQYF
clone_size: few; v_call: TRBV29-1; j_call: TRBJ2-7; cdr3_aa: CNVMTSGRENYEQYF
clone_size: once; v_call: TRBV4-3; j_call: TRBJ2-2; cdr3_aa: CASSQDTLNTGELFF
clone_size: few; v_call: TRBV9; j_call: TRBJ1-1; cdr3_aa: CASSYLQGARGTEAFF
clone_size: NA; v_call: TRBV29-1; j_call: TRBJ2-7; cdr3_aa: CSVAGTAGQVHEQYF
clone_size: once; v_call: TRBV5-1; j_call: TRBJ2-7; cdr3_aa: CASSSGNSPLEQYF
clone_size: NA; v_call: TRBV7-3; j_call: TRBJ2-5; cdr3_aa: CASSCRGGEETQYF
clone_size: many; v_call: TRBV29-1; j_call: TRBJ1-6; cdr3_aa: CSAQDSLNSPLHF
clone_size: once; v_call: TRBV10-3; j_call: TRBJ1-2; cdr3_aa: CAIRGTGTNYGYTF
clone_size: few; v_call: TRBV4-1; j_call: TRBJ1-5; cdr3_aa: CASSQVGTGNQPQHF